These 14 T cell receptor beta chains originate from one sample sequenced in a study of OX40 agonist ivuxolimab in advanced cancers. The data were produced by immunoSEQ multiplex PCR, yet TCRdb's version contains in-frame clones alone and is incomplete. The table shows about 45,000 clones, with over 65% occurring only once. The specimen comprised CD4+ or CD8+ T cells sorted from blood, sampled in a trial of the OX40 agonist ivuxolimab. These receptors came from an adult with an advanced solid tumor such as melanoma, head and neck, liver or kidney cancer.

This clone occurred once. V and J are TRBV6-1 and TRBJ1-2; 7 nucleotides align to TRBD1. Per germline, CDR1 MNHNS and CDR2 SASEGT. J was trimmed by 2 bases and V by 11 bases; bases with no gene match: 11. The CDR3 is made up of 14 amino acids. CDR3 amino acids: CAGCWLDRNYGYTF. The CDR3 DNA follows: TGTGCCGGGTGCTGGCTGGACAGGAACTATGGCTACACCTTC.

The V and J genes are TRBV29-1 and TRBJ1-1; D not resolved. V was clipped by 4 bases and J by 2 bases, with 5 bases between them. Germline lookup yields CDR1 SQVTM and CDR2 ANQGSEA. This CDR3 comprises 11 residues. CDR3 sequence reads: CSVVGNTEAFF. The CDR3 DNA sequence: TGCAGCGTTGTCGGAAACACTGAAGCTTTCTTT.

V usage is TRBV10-1 and J usage is TRBJ1-1; 10 bases fit TRBD1. The V and J ends lost 6 bases and 4 bases, in that order; junction bases with no gene match: 8. Germline V lookup: CDR1 WNHNN, CDR2 SYGVQD (reference sequence). The CDR3 extends over 15 amino acids. The CDR3 sequence is CASSEGTGAITEAFF. The CDR3 DNA sequence: TGCGCCAGCAGCGAGGGGACAGGGGCCATCACTGAAGCTTTCTTT.

This clone appeared a single time. The V call is TRBV7-9, the J call TRBJ2-5; 11 bases map to TRBD2. The CDR3 has 15 residues. Germline assignment: CDR1 SEHNR and CDR2 FQNEAQ (reference sequence). V lost 4 bases, J lost 5 bases, and 6 bases stayed unmatched. CDR3 in DNA: TGTGCCAGCAGCTCAGGACTAGCGGGTGGGGAGACCCAGTACTTC. Amino acid sequence: CASSSGLAGGETQYF.

This clone was seen a single time. This rearrangement joins TRBV6-5 to TRBJ1-1; the D gene is possibly TRBD1 (5 bases). The CDR3 is made up of 13 amino acids. Trimming pared 6 bases from V and 0 bases from J, leaving 8 bases between. Germline CDR1 is MNHEY and CDR2 is SVGAGI. The CDR3 is CASRSGMNTEAFF. The CDR3, as DNA: TGTGCCAGCAGATCAGGGATGAACACTGAAGCTTTCTTT.

The sample holds a few counts of this clone. DNA for the CDR3: TGTGCCAGCAGATATTGGGGAGATACGCAGTATTTT. Its protein product is CASRYWGDTQYF. The chain couples TRBV7-8 to TRBJ2-3, with no clear D. CDR3 length: 12 residues. Looked up from germline, CDR1 is SGHVS and CDR2 is FQNEAQ. Trimming shortened V by 6 bases and J by 5 bases, and 9 bases separated the two germline ends.

The chain combines TRBV7-6 with TRBJ2-1; TRBD1 aligns across 9 bases. The CDR3 totals 15 residues. Germline-derived CDR1 and CDR2 are SGHVS and FNYEAQ. After removal of 1 base from V and 6 bases from J, the junction contained 4 bases not matched to a gene. Written as DNA, the CDR3 is TGTGCCAGCAGCTTAGGGGGACAGGGCATCAATGAGCAGTTCTTC. It codes for CASSLGGQGINEQFF.

The chain employs TRBV5-1 and TRBJ1-5; D not resolved. Trimming took off 1 base at V and 4 bases at J, with 6 bases between the two ends. CDR1 is SGHRS, CDR2 YFSETQ, per germline. The CDR3 spans 13 residues. The CDR3 sequence is CASSLNSNQPQHF. The CDR3 DNA reads as TGCGCCAGCAGCTTGAATTCAAATCAGCCCCAGCATTTT. Full variable domain (outside the CDR3, taken from reference TRBV5-1 and TRBJ1-5): KAGVTQTPRYLIKTRGQQVTLSCSPISGHRSVSWYQQTPGQGLQFLFEYFSETQRNKGNFPGRFSGRQFSNSRSEMNVSTLELGDSALYLCASSLNSNQPQHFGDGTRLSIL.

The chain links TRBV9 to TRBJ2-7, with a tentative D call TRBD1 (6 bases). V dropped 4 bases and J dropped 4 bases, with 18 bases sitting between them. CDR1 and CDR2 from the germline V gene are SGDLS and YYNGEE. CDR3 length: 15 amino acids. The CDR3 loop is CASSPLPGVEYEQYF. In DNA form, the CDR3 reads TGTGCCAGCAGCCCCCTACCAGGGGTAGAATACGAGCAGTACTTC.

The rearrangement uses TRBV6-1 and TRBJ2-7; D may match TRBD1 or TRBD2 (5 bases each). Germline CDR1 MNHNS, CDR2 SASEGT. This CDR3 comprises 14 residues. Between the trimmed V and J ends, which lost 7 bases and 2 bases, there was a span of 15 bases. The CDR3 DNA is TGTGCCAGCACCTGGGACCCCGGAGCCTACGAGCAGTACTTC. It encodes CASTWDPGAYEQYF.

The DNA for the CDR3 is TGTGCCAGCAGTTACCCTAGCATCTCGGAGACCCAGTACTTC. Translating it yields CASSYPSISETQYF. V and J are TRBV6-6 and TRBJ2-5; D might be TRBD2 (5 bases). From germline, CDR1 is MNHNY and CDR2 SVGAGI (reference sequence). V was trimmed by 2 bases and J by 5 bases, leaving 12 bases between them. The CDR3 sequence is 14 residues long.

V is TRBV5-4 and J is TRBJ2-1; D unresolved. The CDR3 consists of 11 residues. V lost 5 bases to trimming and J lost 6 bases, with 6 bases between them. In germline, CDR1 is SGHNT, CDR2 YYREEE (reference sequence). The CDR3 DNA reads as TGTGCCAGCAGTCACAGCAATGAGCAGTTCTTC. Amino acid sequence: CASSHSNEQFF.

V is TRBV2 and J is TRBJ2-1, with D perhaps TRBD2 (6 bases). This CDR3 contains 15 residues. Germline CDR1 and CDR2: SNHLY and FYNNEI. V dropped 4 bases and J dropped 0 bases, with 10 bases sitting between them. The CDR3 loop reads CASSVTSSSYNEQFF. The CDR3 DNA follows: TGTGCCAGCAGTGTTACTAGCTCCTCCTACAATGAGCAGTTCTTC.

V usage is TRBV4-2 and J usage is TRBJ2-7; perhaps TRBD1 as D (6 bases). The CDR3 loop spans 17 amino acids. The germline CDR1 and CDR2 sequences are LGHNA and YNFKEQ. Trimming stripped 2 bases from V and 7 bases from J, with 24 bases between. The CDR3 bases are TGTGCCAGCAGCCAACCCCAGGGGCCTCTTGTAGTGGGGGAGCAGTACTTC. Its protein is CASSQPQGPLVVGEQYF.